The clone carrying this TCR beta chain occurred a few times. The antigen is unknown. This sample is part of a study of regulatory T cells in long-lasting Graves disease. Whole-study findings and limits: Lower TCR diversity characterized persistent Graves' patients relative to newly diagnosed patients. Persistent disease was associated with favored TRBV28 usage and with favored use of TRBJ1-2 and TRBJ2-5. The work looked only at peripheral blood and did not look at thyroid tissue.

Per the germline V gene, CDR1 is SGHRS and CDR2 is YFSETQ. V was pared by 3 bases and J by 6 bases, with 1 base of the junction left unmatched. The CDR3 contains 13 residues. Time point reported: persistent/refractory GD, antithyroid drugs over 5 years with positive TRAb. PBMCs were the source of the RNA used for TCR sequencing. Sequencing libraries for TCR beta were prepared with iRepertoire HTBI primers and Arm-PCR of CDR3 regions. TCRdb analysed the multiplex PCR reads with MiXCR anew, one entry per CDR3 protein. There are about 290,000 distinct CDR3 sequences in the sample; under 25% occur only once, and approximately 53% lies in the top ten.

The V call is TRBV5-1, the J call TRBJ2-2; 8 nucleotides agree with TRBD2. This specimen consisted of peripheral blood mononuclear cells (PBMCs), obtained when the disease was refractory, from a patient treated with antithyroid drugs. This TCR derives from a female donor with Graves disease. In nucleotides, the CDR3 is TGCGCCAGCAGCTACGGGGGGGCCGGGGAGCTGTTTTTT. It specifies CASSYGGAGELFF.